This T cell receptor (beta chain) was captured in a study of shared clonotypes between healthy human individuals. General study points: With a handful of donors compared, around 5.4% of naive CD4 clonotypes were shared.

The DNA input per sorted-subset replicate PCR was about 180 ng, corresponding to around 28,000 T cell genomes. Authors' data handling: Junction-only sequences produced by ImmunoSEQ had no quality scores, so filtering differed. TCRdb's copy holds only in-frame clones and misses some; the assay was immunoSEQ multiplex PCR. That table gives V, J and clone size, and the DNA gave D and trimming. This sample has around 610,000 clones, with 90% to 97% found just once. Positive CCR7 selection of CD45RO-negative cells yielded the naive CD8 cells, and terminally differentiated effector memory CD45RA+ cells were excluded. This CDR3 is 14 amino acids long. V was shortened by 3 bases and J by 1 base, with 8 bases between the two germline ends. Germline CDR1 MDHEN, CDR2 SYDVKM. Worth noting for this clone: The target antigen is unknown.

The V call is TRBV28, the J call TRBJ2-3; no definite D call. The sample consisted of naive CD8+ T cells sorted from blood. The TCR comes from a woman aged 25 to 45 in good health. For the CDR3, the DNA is TGTGCCAGCAGTTTTAGTTTAGGCACAGATACGCAGTATTTT. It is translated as CASSFSLGTDTQYF. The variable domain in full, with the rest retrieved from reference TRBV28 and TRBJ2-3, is DVKVTQSSRYLVKRTGEKVFLECVQDMDHENMFWYRQDPGLGLRLIYFSYDVKMKEKGDIPEGYSVSREKKERFSLILESASTNQTSMYLCASSFSLGTDTQYFGPGTRLTVL.